This is a list of T cell receptor beta chains from one sample in a study of Graves' ophthalmopathy and Graves' hyperthyroidism. TCRdb recomputed calls from the multiplex PCR reads with MiXCR, one row per CDR3 protein. The repertoire has about 210,000 distinct CDR3 sequences, under 30% of them found once; the top ten carry around 10%. The specimen sequenced was peripheral blood. These receptors were collected from a man in his forties or fifties with Graves' ophthalmopathy. Both conserved end residues are trimmed from each CDR3.

>TRBV27|TRBJ2-5
ASSLFGGEETQY
>TRBV6-5|TRBJ2-5
ASSYETGTSGQTQY
>TRBV28|TRBJ1-5
ASSLLSQHQPQH
>TRBV12-3/TRBV12-4|TRBJ1-6
ASSLGQGGSPLH
>TRBV29-1|TRBJ2-2
SVEGGPGELF
>TRBV28|TRBJ1-1
ASSWISEGAATEAF
>TRBV6-2/TRBV6-3|TRBJ1-2
ATEGRNYGYT
>TRBV19|TRBJ2-5
ASSFGQGQETQY
>TRBV11-3|TRBJ1-1
ASRIPGTEAF
>TRBV5-1|TRBJ2-5
ATKAVGGTGGYQETQY
>TRBV6-2/TRBV6-3|TRBJ2-7
ASSYGGLAGVPTYEQY
>TRBV12-3/TRBV12-4|TRBJ2-7
ASQRAGAYEQY
>TRBV12-3/TRBV12-4|TRBJ1-2
ASSFLAGANYGYT
>TRBV19|TRBJ1-2
ASSREGWYGYT
>TRBV6-1|TRBJ2-3
ASGLGLDPITDTQY
>TRBV6-5|TRBJ2-5
ASSSGALSWGVETQY
>TRBV6-5|TRBJ2-2
AGDTGTGTTGELF
>TRBV5-1|TRBJ1-3
ASTRSGASGNTIY
>TRBV10-3|TRBJ2-7
AITGENSYEQY
>TRBV5-1|TRBJ2-7
ASSLAGEGYEQY
>TRBV6-5|TRBJ1-5
ASKSPGNSNQPQH
>TRBV3-1|TRBJ2-2
ASSRNRDSTGELF
>TRBV20-1|TRBJ1-6
SATNPSGESNSPLH
>TRBV29-1|TRBJ2-7
SASGLAASYEQY
>TRBV7-2|TRBJ2-5
ASRGHLQETQY
>TRBV6-5|TRBJ1-5
ASSYSLSLNQPQH
>TRBV28|TRBJ2-5
ASSLSAGALETQY
>TRBV2|TRBJ2-7
ASSVSRLAGGRREQY
>TRBV11-2|TRBJ1-5
ASSFRSDQPQH